What follows are 20 T cell receptor beta chains derived from one specimen sequenced in a study of cytomegalovirus exposure and HLA in healthy donors. The PCR made use of 60 Vbeta and 13 Jbeta primers. This table comes from immunoSEQ multiplex PCR, and its TCRdb copy is limited to in-frame clones, with some not included. Found here are roughly 200,000 clones, 78% of them singletons; the top ten hold approximately 2.9%. The source material was PBMCs. The receptor set was obtained from a female donor in good health and CMV-seronegative.

This clone has just one count. The rearrangement uses TRBV6-5 and TRBJ2-3; 10 positions match TRBD1. In germline, CDR1 is MNHEY, CDR2 SVGAGI. This CDR3 has 16 residues. Germline trimming cut 0 bases from V and 4 bases from J; bases unmatched to any gene: 4. DNA of the CDR3: TGTGCCAGCAGTTACTCAGGGACAGGGGACGCAGATACGCAGTATTTT. Protein sequence: CASSYSGTGDADTQYF.

The chain couples TRBV2 to TRBJ2-5, with 11 nucleotides matching TRBD2. The better agreement between TRBJ2-7 and the DNA end casts doubt on the J call. The CDR3 spans 17 residues. From germline, CDR1 is SNHLY and CDR2 FYNNEI. The CDR3 sequence: CASSEPTTLAGGDEQYF. The CDR3 nucleotides are TGTGCCAGCTCGGAACCCACCACTCTAGCGGGAGGCGACGAGCAGTACTTC.

DNA of the CDR3: TGCGCCAGCAGCTTGGCGGGGTACTCAAGTACGCAGTATTTT. Translated, it gives CASSLAGYSSTQYF. This chain links TRBV5-1 with TRBJ2-3; tentative D call: TRBD2 (5 bases). In germline, CDR1 is SGHRS, CDR2 YFSETQ. V was pared by 0 bases and J by 8 bases, with 13 bases between. There are 14 residues in the CDR3.

This sequence joins TRBV27 and TRBJ1-2; perhaps TRBD1 as D (5 bases). The CDR3 loop spans 12 amino acids. CDR1 is MNHEY and CDR2 is SMNVEV in the germline V gene (reference sequence). Trimming shortened V by 6 bases and J by 4 bases, and 9 bases separated the two germline ends. The CDR3, as DNA: TGTGCCAGCAGGTCAGGGCGCTATGGCTACACCTTC. Translation gives CASRSGRYGYTF.

This chain connects TRBV7-9 to TRBJ1-2, with D unresolved. V lost 5 bases and J lost 7, with 11 bases in between. CDR3 length equals 12 residues. Germline CDR1 reads SEHNR; CDR2 reads FQNEAQ (reference sequence). CDR3: CASSTAPFGYTF. CDR3 DNA: TGTGCCAGCAGCACAGCACCTTTTGGCTACACCTTC.

CDR3 DNA sequence: TGCGCCAGCAGCTTCTCCGGGACAGGGGGCGCCGAAGCTTTCTTT. Translated: CASSFSGTGGAEAFF. The chain recombines TRBV5-1 with TRBJ1-1; TRBD1 matches at 12 bases. The trim removed 2 bases at V and 8 bases at J, leaving 7 bases unmatched. Germline V gives CDR1 SGHRS, CDR2 YFSETQ. The CDR3 contains 15 residues.

The chain couples TRBV5-6 to TRBJ2-1; 8 bases line up with TRBD1. Germline V gene data show CDR1 as SGHDT and CDR2 as YYEEEE. The CDR3 runs to 17 residues. V trimming: 3 bases; J trimming: 0 bases; junction bases outside the gene matches: 8. CDR3 nucleotides: TGTGCCAGCAGCTCCCTGACAGGGGCAAGCTCCTACAATGAGCAGTTCTTC. Its translation: CASSSLTGASSYNEQFF.

V is TRBV10-2 and J is TRBJ2-3, with 8 bases that match TRBD1. CDR3 length equals 18 residues. CDR1 is WSHSY and CDR2 is SAAADI in the germline V gene. The ends lost 3 bases at V and 0 bases at J; junction bases unmatched: 11. The CDR3 region has the DNA TGCGCCAGCAGTGAAAGAGGGCAGGGGGCCTATAGCACAGATACGCAGTATTTT. Amino acids: CASSERGQGAYSTDTQYF.

The V and J genes are TRBV18 and TRBJ1-1; 7 positions match TRBD1. This CDR3 has 18 amino acids. Germline V lookup: CDR1 KGHSH, CDR2 LQKENI. J lost 4 bases, V lost 0 bases, and 14 bases had no gene match. CDR3 coding DNA: TGTGCCAGCTCACCACCTAACGCAGGGGGACTTGGAGGCACTGAAGCTTTCTTT. Encoded protein: CASSPPNAGGLGGTEAFF. The whole variable domain, remainder taken from reference TRBV18 and TRBJ1-1, is NAGVMQNPRHLVRRRGQEARLRCSPMKGHSHVYWYRQLPEEGLKFMVYLQKENIIDESGMPKERFSAEFPKEGPSILRIQQVVRGDSAAYFCASSPPNAGGLGGTEAFFGQGTRLTVV.

In its sample, this clone was seen once. The CDR3 DNA reads TGTGCCAGCAGCTTGGGACTAGCGAACAATGAGCAGTTCTTC. Translating it yields CASSLGLANNEQFF. The chain recombines TRBV7-8 with TRBJ2-1; 10 bases fit TRBD2. The germline CDR1 and CDR2 sequences are SGHVS and FQNEAQ. The CDR3 is made up of 14 amino acids. Trimming took 3 bases from V and 5 from J; bases not matched to a gene: 1.

The V call is TRBV28, the J call TRBJ2-5; 7 bases align to TRBD2. CDR1 and CDR2 from the germline V gene are MDHEN and SYDVKM. The CDR3 has 14 amino acids. Unmatched junction bases numbered 3, after V lost 1 base and J lost 4 bases. For the CDR3, the DNA is TGTGCCAGCAGTTTATTCCCTAGCGGAGAGACCCAGTACTTC. It codes for CASSLFPSGETQYF.

The genes are TRBV4-2 and TRBJ2-7; 7 nucleotides line up with TRBD2. From germline, CDR1 is LGHNA and CDR2 YNFKEQ. This CDR3 has 17 residues. V was clipped by 4 bases and J by 3 bases; unmatched bases: 15. The CDR3 DNA is TGTGCCAGCAGCCGAGATCTAGCGGTTCTTTCAGGCTACGAGCAGTACTTC. This codes for CASSRDLAVLSGYEQYF.

The chain recombines TRBV19 with TRBJ2-2; 10 bases match TRBD2. V shed 4 bases, J shed 4 bases, and the junction held 6 bases outside the gene matches. The CDR3 has 16 amino acids. The V gene's germline CDR1 is LNHDA and CDR2 SQIVND (reference sequence). The CDR3 region has the DNA TGTGCCAGTAGTAAGCTAGCGGGAGTCCGCACCGGGGAGCTGTTTTTT. This gives the protein CASSKLAGVRTGELFF.

The chain uses TRBV29-1 and TRBJ2-3, with 7 bases identical to TRBD2. The CDR3 covers 16 residues. Germline V gene lookup returns CDR1 SQVTM and CDR2 ANQGSEA. The CDR3 nucleotides read TGCAGTACAATAATGGCGGGGGTTCGGAGCACAGATACGCAGTATTTT. Protein product: CSTIMAGVRSTDTQYF.

The J gene is TRBJ1-1, the V gene TRBV18; possibly TRBD1 for D (6 bases). V was pared by 4 bases and J by 7 bases, with 7 bases between. Per the germline V gene, CDR1 is KGHSH and CDR2 is LQKENI. The CDR3 sequence is 11 residues long. The CDR3, as DNA: TGTGCCAGCTCACAACAGGGTGAAGCTTTCTTT. It yields the protein CASSQQGEAFF.

On this clone itself: In the same sample, other DNA sequences code for this CDR3. V usage is TRBV4-2 and J usage is TRBJ2-1, with D perhaps TRBD2 (6 bases). This CDR3 comprises 16 residues. Germline V gene data show CDR1 as LGHNA and CDR2 as YNFKEQ. V lost 0 bases to trimming and J lost 4 bases, with 13 bases between them. This chain's CDR3 is CASSQEASASYNEQFF. The CDR3 coding sequence is TGTGCCAGCAGCCAAGAGGCTAGCGCGAGTTACAATGAGCAGTTCTTC.

V gene TRBV9 combines with J gene TRBJ1-2; weak D call: TRBD1 (5 bases). V shed 6 bases and J shed 4 bases, with 19 bases lying between them. Looked up from germline, CDR1 is SGDLS and CDR2 is YYNGEE. This CDR3 has 15 amino acids. The chain's CDR3 is CASTTMSSGIYGYTF. The CDR3, as DNA: TGTGCCAGCACTACCATGAGCTCAGGGATCTATGGCTACACCTTC.

V and J are TRBV10-3 and TRBJ2-7, with TRBD1 as a possible D gene (6 bases). Germline values: CDR1 ENHRY, CDR2 SYGVKD. V dropped 6 bases and J dropped 5 bases, with 17 bases sitting between them. The CDR3 loop spans 14 amino acids. CDR3 nucleotide sequence: TGTGCCATCAGAGCTGATACAGGGTCCCACGAGCAGTACTTC. It codes for CAIRADTGSHEQYF.

This clone came up a few times. The chain uses TRBV2 and TRBJ1-5; TRBD1 might be the D (5 bases). Trimming pared 8 bases from V and 3 bases from J, leaving 11 bases between. The V gene's germline CDR1 is SNHLY and CDR2 FYNNEI. The CDR3 totals 13 residues. CDR3 nucleotide sequence: TGTGCCAGCTTGGGAGGGGCCAATCAGCCCCAGCATTTT. The encoded protein is CASLGGANQPQHF.

This clone was seen only a few times. V gene TRBV15 combines with J gene TRBJ1-1; D gene ambiguous. Germline CDR1 is LNHNV and CDR2 is YYDKDF (reference sequence). V was trimmed by 5 bases and J by 2 bases, leaving 15 bases between them. The CDR3 is made up of 15 amino acids. The CDR3 nucleotides are TGTGCCACCAGCCCGTTGGGTTGGAGCAACACTGAAGCTTTCTTT. This codes for CATSPLGWSNTEAFF.